Listed below are T cell receptor beta chains from one sample, sequenced in a study of human T cells and chemical hapten exposure. TCRdb fed the RACE reads into MiXCR, producing one record per CDR3 protein. The data contain under 150,000 distinct CDR3 sequences, 12% of them seen just once; the ten biggest clones take up about 1.4%. The source material was whole blood, sampled in connection with sensitization to the hapten diphenylcyclopropenone (DPC). The source is a woman aged 50 to 65 with alopecia areata. Some clones in this sample may be carry-over from other donors' samples. Both conserved end residues are part of each CDR3. D genes are given only for firm matches. Size is omitted from some rows. Given values are once, few, many or a class for expanded clones.

V: TRBV3-1
size: .
D: TRBD1
length: 16
J: TRBJ2-6
CDR3: CASSPTGLGGANVLTF
DNA: TGTGCCAGCAGCCCGACAGGGCTTGGTGGGGCCAACGTCCTGACTTTC

V: TRBV18
size: many
D: TRBD2
length: 16
J: TRBJ2-1
CDR3: CASSPPSSGPYNEQFF
DNA: TGTGCCAGCTCACCACCGTCTAGCGGGCCCTATAATGAGCAGTTCTTC

V: TRBV7-9
size: many
D: .
length: 14
J: TRBJ2-2
CDR3: CASSLLQGTGELFF
DNA: TGTGCCAGCAGCTTATTACAGGGTACCGGGGAGCTGTTTTTT

V: TRBV13
size: few
D: TRBD1
length: 17
J: TRBJ1-5
CDR3: CASSLGQGGNSNQPQHF
DNA: TGTGCCAGCAGCTTGGGACAGGGGGGAAATAGCAATCAGCCCCAGCATTTT

V: TRBV13
size: many
D: TRBD2
length: 16
J: TRBJ2-3
CDR3: CASSFTTSGDTDTQYF
DNA: TGTGCCAGCAGCTTCACCACTAGCGGGGACACAGATACGCAGTATTTT

V: TRBV7-6
size: many
D: TRBD1
length: 16
J: TRBJ2-7
CDR3: CASSPGPRGLTYEQYF
DNA: TGTGCCAGCAGCCCCGGGCCCAGGGGGCTGACCTACGAGCAGTACTTC

V: TRBV20-1
size: .
D: .
length: 13
J: TRBJ1-3
CDR3: CSALTRSGNTIYF
DNA: TGCAGTGCTCTCACCCGCTCTGGAAACACCATATATTTT

V: TRBV7-9
size: .
D: .
length: 15
J: TRBJ1-6
CDR3: CASSPKRDGNSHLHF
DNA: TGTGCCAGCAGCCCAAAACGGGACGGAAATTCACACCTCCACTTT

V: TRBV12-3/TRBV12-4
size: many
D: TRBD1
length: 14
J: TRBJ2-7
CDR3: CASRRTGGSYEQYF
DNA: TGTGCCAGCAGAAGGACAGGGGGGTCCTACGAGCAGTACTTC

V: TRBV10-3
size: many
D: .
length: 12
J: TRBJ2-7
CDR3: CAIGGLTYEQYF
DNA: TGTGCCATCGGGGGACTTACCTACGAGCAGTACTTC

V: TRBV29-1
size: many
D: .
length: 10
J: TRBJ2-6
CDR3: CSVGGSVLTF
DNA: TGCAGCGTTGGTGGGTCCGTCCTGACTTTC

V: TRBV11-3
size: .
D: .
length: 14
J: TRBJ2-3
CDR3: CASSLADVSDTQYF
DNA: TGTGCCAGCAGCTTAGCCGACGTGAGCGATACGCAGTATTTT

V: TRBV28
size: few
D: .
length: 12
J: TRBJ2-5
CDR3: CASREGAETQYF
DNA: TGTGCCAGCAGAGAGGGTGCGGAGACCCAGTACTTC

V: TRBV7-2
size: many
D: .
length: 13
J: TRBJ1-1
CDR3: CASSPRTLTEAFF
DNA: TGTGCCAGCAGCCCCAGGACACTGACTGAAGCTTTCTTT

V: TRBV18
size: .
D: .
length: 15
J: TRBJ2-6
CDR3: CASSLQGSGANVLTF
DNA: TGTGCCAGCTCACTACAGGGTTCTGGGGCCAACGTCCTGACTTTC

V: TRBV11-2
size: many
D: .
length: 13
J: TRBJ2-1
CDR3: CASSFRQRNEQFF
DNA: TGTGCCAGCAGCTTCAGACAGCGCAATGAGCAGTTCTTC

V: TRBV7-2
size: .
D: TRBD2
length: 15
J: TRBJ2-1
CDR3: CASSRGLAEYNEQFF
DNA: TGTGCCAGCAGCCGGGGACTAGCGGAATACAATGAGCAGTTCTTC

V: TRBV20-1
size: few
D: .
length: 11
J: TRBJ1-4
CDR3: CSAREGEKLFF
DNA: TGCAGTGCTAGAGAGGGTGAAAAACTGTTTTTT

V: TRBV29-1
size: once
D: .
length: 13
J: TRBJ1-2
CDR3: CSVEDEYDYGYTF
DNA: TGCAGCGTTGAAGACGAGTACGACTATGGCTACACCTTC

V: TRBV6-4
size: few
D: .
length: 14
J: TRBJ1-2
CDR3: CASRKDGPPYGYTF
DNA: TGTGCCAGCAGAAAGGACGGGCCTCCCTATGGCTACACCTTC

V: TRBV28
size: .
D: .
length: 11
J: TRBJ2-3
CDR3: CASSFSITQYF
DNA: TGTGCCAGCAGTTTTAGTATTACGCAGTATTTT

V: TRBV6-5
size: few
D: .
length: 14
J: TRBJ1-2
CDR3: CASTKTGKGRSYTF
DNA: TGTGCCAGCACCAAGACGGGCAAAGGCAGGAGCTACACCTTC

V: TRBV7-8
size: many
D: TRBD1
length: 16
J: TRBJ2-1
CDR3: CASSLVSQGSYNEQFF
DNA: TGTGCCAGCAGCTTAGTTTCACAGGGGTCCTACAATGAGCAGTTCTTC

V: TRBV29-1
size: .
D: .
length: 15
J: TRBJ2-1
CDR3: CSVEIKGPNYNEQFF
DNA: TGCAGCGTTGAAATTAAGGGTCCCAACTACAATGAGCAGTTCTTC

V: TRBV4-3
size: .
D: TRBD1
length: 16
J: TRBJ1-2
CDR3: CASSQAPRTGTYGYTF
DNA: TGCGCCAGCAGCCAAGCCCCAAGGACAGGGACCTATGGCTACACCTTC

V: TRBV7-2
size: .
D: TRBD2
length: 16
J: TRBJ2-5
CDR3: CASSFGTSGHQETQYF
DNA: TGTGCCAGCAGCTTCGGGACTAGCGGGCACCAAGAGACCCAGTACTTC

V: TRBV6-5
size: .
D: .
length: 13
J: TRBJ2-3
CDR3: CASAQPGTDTQYF
DNA: TGTGCCAGCGCACAACCGGGGACAGATACGCAGTATTTT

V: TRBV5-1
size: .
D: .
length: 12
J: TRBJ2-7
CDR3: CASSLEVDEQYF
DNA: TGCGCCAGCAGCTTGGAGGTGGACGAGCAGTACTTC

V: TRBV12-3/TRBV12-4
size: many
D: TRBD1
length: 17
J: TRBJ2-2
CDR3: CASTELRTGFVLGELFF
DNA: TGTGCCAGCACCGAACTGAGGACAGGGTTCGTTCTCGGGGAGCTGTTTTTT

V: TRBV5-5
size: few
D: .
length: 13
J: TRBJ2-1
CDR3: CASSLEGEYEQFF
DNA: TGTGCCAGCAGCTTGGAAGGGGAATATGAGCAGTTCTTC

V: TRBV15
size: many
D: .
length: 14
J: TRBJ2-1
CDR3: CATSSSGLYNEQFF
DNA: TGTGCCACCAGCAGTTCGGGGCTCTACAATGAGCAGTTCTTC

V: TRBV12-3/TRBV12-4
size: .
D: TRBD2
length: 16
J: TRBJ2-1
CDR3: CASSPGRGLAHNEQFF
DNA: TGTGCCAGCAGTCCTGGCCGGGGACTAGCTCACAATGAGCAGTTCTTC

V: TRBV6-2/TRBV6-3
size: many
D: .
length: 15
J: TRBJ2-6
CDR3: CASRNPGAGANVLTF
DNA: TGTGCCAGCAGGAATCCAGGGGCTGGGGCCAACGTCCTGACTTTC

V: TRBV10-2
size: many
D: TRBD2
length: 16
J: TRBJ2-3
CDR3: CASTEGLAGPTDTQYF
DNA: TGCGCCAGCACCGAAGGACTAGCGGGGCCCACAGATACGCAGTATTTT

V: TRBV6-2/TRBV6-3
size: many
D: .
length: 14
J: TRBJ1-1
CDR3: CASSFSSQGLKAFF
DNA: TGTGCCAGCAGTTTTTCCTCGCAGGGGTTGAAAGCTTTCTTT

V: TRBV5-1
size: .
D: TRBD2
length: 14
J: TRBJ2-7
CDR3: CASSRTSGNYEQYF
DNA: TGCGCCAGCAGCCGGACTAGCGGGAACTACGAGCAGTACTTC

V: TRBV29-1
size: many
D: .
length: 13
J: TRBJ1-1
CDR3: CSVGAGVNTEAFF
DNA: TGCAGCGTTGGGGCGGGGGTGAACACTGAAGCTTTCTTT

V: TRBV24-1
size: few
D: TRBD1
length: 15
J: TRBJ2-2
CDR3: CATGAGQGSPGELFF
DNA: TGTGCCACCGGGGCCGGACAGGGGTCCCCCGGGGAGCTGTTTTTT

V: TRBV7-2
size: many
D: .
length: 17
J: TRBJ2-3
CDR3: CASSLRPRLETADTQYF
DNA: TGTGCCAGCAGCTTAAGGCCTAGACTAGAGACAGCTGATACGCAGTATTTT

V: TRBV5-1
size: many
D: .
length: 19
J: TRBJ2-7
CDR3: CASSFRPTTDHDLSYEQYF
DNA: TGCGCCAGCAGCTTCCGACCTACGACAGACCACGACCTCTCCTACGAGCAGTACTTC